This T cell receptor beta chain emerged from a study of Ad26.COV2.S vaccination and SARS-CoV-2 variants. Study as a whole: The COV1001 Ad26.COV2.S trial arm included the donor. General study results and limits: Recipients of vaccine and of placebo showed similar breadth of their non-spike TCR repertoires.

Only in-frame clones appear in the TCRdb table, and some are missing; sequencing was by immunoSEQ multiplex PCR. The sample consists of 400,000 to 450,000 clones, about 93% of them appearing once. Sample treatment: roughly 18 received Ad26.COV2.S at low or high dose, single or two shots; about five received placebo; per-sample allocation not given. The investigators took samples on day 63 after the first vaccine or placebo injection. Boston provided a donor who was an adult aged 18-55 years. Germline V gives CDR1 PRHDT, CDR2 FYEKMQ (reference sequence). V shed 5 bases and J shed 1 base, with 10 bases lying between them. This CDR3 is built from 14 residues. A word on this clone: Its cognate antigen is unknown.

This chain links TRBV13 with TRBJ2-3; D gene unclear. The sample consisted of peripheral blood, taken in a trial of Ad26.COV2.S vaccine versus placebo. This receptor was identified in a person aged 18-60 years who received the Ad26.COV2.S COVID-19 vaccine or a placebo. CDR3 nucleotide sequence: TGTGCCAGCAGCCCGGACGCCCGCACAGATACGCAGTATTTT. Translation gives CASSPDARTDTQYF.